This T cell receptor (beta chain) was sequenced in a study of blood T cell repertoires in COVID-19. Study details: Samples representing acute and convalescent COVID-19 were sourced from the United States, Italy and Spain. Sample material is recorded as cDNA or gDNA derived from T cells, B-cell-depleted T cells, or PBMCs.

The length of the CDR3 is 13 residues. Trimming took off 5 bases at V and 4 bases at J, with 11 bases between the two ends. Germline CDR1 is SGHVS and CDR2 is FQNEAQ. Original methodology: For nucleated cells, counts were estimated from reference gene primer amplification. Here immunoSEQ multiplex PCR was the method, and the copy in TCRdb shows in-frame clones only, minus some. That table is the source of V, J and clone size, and D and trimming were worked out from the DNA. The data contain some 100,000 clones, 80% to 90% of them singletons. The source of this sequence is a human donor in a cohort sampled during active COVID-19. The rearrangement joins TRBV7-8 to TRBJ2-5; perhaps TRBD1 as D (6 bases). The sample was peripheral blood. CDR3 coding DNA: TGTGCCAGCAGCCCAGGGGCGCGAGAGACCCAGTACTTC. This codes for CASSPGARETQYF.